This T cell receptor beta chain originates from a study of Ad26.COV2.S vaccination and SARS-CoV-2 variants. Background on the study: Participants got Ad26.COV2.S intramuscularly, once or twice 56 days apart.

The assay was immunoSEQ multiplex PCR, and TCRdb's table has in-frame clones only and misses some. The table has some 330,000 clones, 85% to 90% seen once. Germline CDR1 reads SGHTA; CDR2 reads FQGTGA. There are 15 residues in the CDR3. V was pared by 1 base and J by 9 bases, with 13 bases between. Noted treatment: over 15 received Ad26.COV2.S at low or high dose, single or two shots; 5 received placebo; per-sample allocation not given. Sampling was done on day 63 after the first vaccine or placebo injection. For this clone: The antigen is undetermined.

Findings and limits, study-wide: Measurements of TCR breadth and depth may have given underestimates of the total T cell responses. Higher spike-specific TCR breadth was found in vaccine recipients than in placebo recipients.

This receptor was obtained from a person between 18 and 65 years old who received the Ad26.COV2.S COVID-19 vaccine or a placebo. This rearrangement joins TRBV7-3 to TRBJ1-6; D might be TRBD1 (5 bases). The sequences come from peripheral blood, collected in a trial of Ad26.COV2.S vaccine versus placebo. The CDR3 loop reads CASSLSGTTGSPLHF. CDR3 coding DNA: TGTGCCAGCAGCTTAAGTGGGACTACGGGTTCACCCCTCCACTTT.